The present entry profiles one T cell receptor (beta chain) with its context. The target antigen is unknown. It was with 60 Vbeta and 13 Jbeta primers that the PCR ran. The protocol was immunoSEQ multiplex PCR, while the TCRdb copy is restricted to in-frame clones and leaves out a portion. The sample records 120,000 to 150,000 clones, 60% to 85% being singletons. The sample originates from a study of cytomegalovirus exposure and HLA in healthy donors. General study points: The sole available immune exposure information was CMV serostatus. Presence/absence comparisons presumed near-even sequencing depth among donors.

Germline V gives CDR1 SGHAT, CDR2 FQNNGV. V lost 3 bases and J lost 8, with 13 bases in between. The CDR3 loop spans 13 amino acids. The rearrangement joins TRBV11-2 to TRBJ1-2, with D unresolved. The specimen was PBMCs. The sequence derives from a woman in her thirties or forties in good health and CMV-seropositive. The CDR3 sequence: CASSLASILGYTF. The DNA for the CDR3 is TGTGCCAGCAGCTTGGCATCGATTCTGGGCTACACCTTC.